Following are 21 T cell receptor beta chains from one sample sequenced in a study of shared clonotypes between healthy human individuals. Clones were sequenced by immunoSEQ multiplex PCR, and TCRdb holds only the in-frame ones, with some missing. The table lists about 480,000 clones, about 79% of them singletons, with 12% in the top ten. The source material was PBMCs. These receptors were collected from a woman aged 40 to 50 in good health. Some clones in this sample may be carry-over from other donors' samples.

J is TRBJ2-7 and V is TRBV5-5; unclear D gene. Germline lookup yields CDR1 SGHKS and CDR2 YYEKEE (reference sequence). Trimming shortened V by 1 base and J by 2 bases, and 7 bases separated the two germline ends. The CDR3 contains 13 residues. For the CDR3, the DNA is TGTGCCAGCAGCTTGAGCCAAACCTACGAGCAGTACTTC. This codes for CASSLSQTYEQYF.

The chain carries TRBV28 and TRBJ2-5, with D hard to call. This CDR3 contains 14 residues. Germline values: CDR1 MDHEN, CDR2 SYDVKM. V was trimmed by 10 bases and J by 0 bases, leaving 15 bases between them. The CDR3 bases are TGTGCCATCCGATCGCCAGGTAACCAAGAGACCCAGTACTTC. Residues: CAIRSPGNQETQYF.

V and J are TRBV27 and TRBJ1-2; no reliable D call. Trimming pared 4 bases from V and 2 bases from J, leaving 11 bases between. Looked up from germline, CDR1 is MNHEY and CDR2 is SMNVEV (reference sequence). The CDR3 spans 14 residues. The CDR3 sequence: CASSSGARNYGYTF. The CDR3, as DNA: TGTGCCAGCAGTTCGGGCGCGCGGAACTATGGCTACACCTTC.

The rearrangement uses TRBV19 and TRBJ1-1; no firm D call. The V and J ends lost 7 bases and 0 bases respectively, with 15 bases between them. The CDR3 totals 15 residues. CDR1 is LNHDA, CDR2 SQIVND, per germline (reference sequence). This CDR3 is CASTNPGYMNTEAFF. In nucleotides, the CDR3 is TGTGCCAGTACCAACCCGGGCTACATGAACACTGAAGCTTTCTTT. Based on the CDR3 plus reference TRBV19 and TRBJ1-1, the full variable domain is DGGITQSPKYLFRKEGQNVTLSCEQNLNHDAMYWYRQDPGQGLRLIYYSQIVNDFQKGDIAEGYSVSREKKESFPLTVTSAQKNPTAFYLCASTNPGYMNTEAFFGQGTRLTVV.

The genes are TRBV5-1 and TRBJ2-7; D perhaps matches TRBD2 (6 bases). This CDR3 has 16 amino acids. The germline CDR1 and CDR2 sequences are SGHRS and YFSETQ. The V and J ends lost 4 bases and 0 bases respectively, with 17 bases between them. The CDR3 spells CASSIDHSGSSYEQYF. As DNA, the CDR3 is TGCGCCAGCAGCATCGATCATAGCGGTAGCTCCTACGAGCAGTACTTC.

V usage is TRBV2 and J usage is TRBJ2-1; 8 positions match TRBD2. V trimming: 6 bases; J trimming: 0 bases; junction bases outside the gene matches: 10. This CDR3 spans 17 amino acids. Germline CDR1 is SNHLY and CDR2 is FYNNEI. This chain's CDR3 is CASRRGAGVHSYNEQFF. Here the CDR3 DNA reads TGTGCCAGCAGGAGGGGAGCGGGGGTCCACTCCTACAATGAGCAGTTCTTC.

CDR3 sequence reads: CASSQAGGPYEQYF. The CDR3 DNA reads as TGTGCCAGCAGCCAAGCGGGAGGGCCGTACGAGCAGTACTTC. The rearrangement links TRBV14 to TRBJ2-7, with TRBD2 matching 8 bases. Germline CDR1 reads SGHDN; CDR2 reads FVKESK. Losses at the gene ends were 1 base for V and 4 bases for J; bases not matched to a gene: 3. This CDR3 is built from 14 residues. Based on the CDR3 plus reference TRBV14 and TRBJ2-7, the full variable domain is EAGVTQFPSHSVIEKGQTVTLRCDPISGHDNLYWYRRVMGKEIKFLLHFVKESKQDESGMPNNRFLAERTGGTYSTLKVQPAELEDSGVYFCASSQAGGPYEQYFGPGTRLTVT.

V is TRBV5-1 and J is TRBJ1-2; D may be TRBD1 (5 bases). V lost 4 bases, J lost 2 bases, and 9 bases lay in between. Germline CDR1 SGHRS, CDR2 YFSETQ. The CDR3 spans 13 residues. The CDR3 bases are TGCGCCAGCAGCGCGTCAGGGAACTATGGCTACACCTTC. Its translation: CASSASGNYGYTF.

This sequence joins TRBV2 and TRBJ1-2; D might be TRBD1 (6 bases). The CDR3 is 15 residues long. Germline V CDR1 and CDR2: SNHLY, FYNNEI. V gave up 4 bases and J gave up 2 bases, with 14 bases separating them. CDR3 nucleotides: TGTGCCAGCAGTGCAGGTTCAGGACAGAACTATGGCTACACCTTC. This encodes CASSAGSGQNYGYTF.

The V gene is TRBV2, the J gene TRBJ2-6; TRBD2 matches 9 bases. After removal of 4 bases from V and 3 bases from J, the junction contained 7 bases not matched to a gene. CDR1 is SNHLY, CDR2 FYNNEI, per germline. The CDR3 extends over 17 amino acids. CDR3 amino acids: CASSALAGGFGANVLTF. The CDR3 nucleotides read TGTGCCAGCAGTGCCCTCGCGGGAGGGTTTGGGGCCAACGTCCTGACTTTC.

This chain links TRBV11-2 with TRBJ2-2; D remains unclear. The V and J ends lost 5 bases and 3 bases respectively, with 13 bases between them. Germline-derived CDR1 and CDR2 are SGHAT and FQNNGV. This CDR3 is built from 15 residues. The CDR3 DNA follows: TGTGCCAGCAGCCCGGCCAAAGAGTACACCGGGGAGCTGTTTTTT. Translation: CASSPAKEYTGELFF.

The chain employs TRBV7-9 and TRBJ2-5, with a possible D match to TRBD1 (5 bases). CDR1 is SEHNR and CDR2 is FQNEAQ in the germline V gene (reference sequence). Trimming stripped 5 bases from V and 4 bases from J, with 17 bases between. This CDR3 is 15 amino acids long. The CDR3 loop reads CASSRQVGRGETQYF. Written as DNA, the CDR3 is TGTGCCAGCAGCCGACAAGTGGGGCGAGGAGAGACCCAGTACTTC.

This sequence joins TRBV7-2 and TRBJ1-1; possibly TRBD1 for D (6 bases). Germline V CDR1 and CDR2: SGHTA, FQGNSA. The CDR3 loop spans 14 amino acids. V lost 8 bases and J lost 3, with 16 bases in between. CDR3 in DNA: TGTGCCAGCCGCCTTTCAGGACAGTACACTGAAGCTTTCTTT. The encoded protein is CASRLSGQYTEAFF. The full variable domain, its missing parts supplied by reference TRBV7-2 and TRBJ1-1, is GAGVSQSPSNKVTEKGKDVELRCDPISGHTALYWYRQSLGQGLEFLIYFQGNSAPDKSGLPSDRFSAERTGGSVSTLTIQRTQQEDSAVYLCASRLSGQYTEAFFGQGTRLTVV.

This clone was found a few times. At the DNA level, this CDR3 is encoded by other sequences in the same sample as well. The CDR3 coding sequence is TGTGCCAGCAGCCAAGATGGAGGAGGGAACACCGGGGAGCTGTTTTTT. This sequence encodes CASSQDGGGNTGELFF. The rearrangement uses TRBV4-2 and TRBJ2-2; a weak D match, TRBD2 (5 bases). Germline loops: CDR1 LGHNA, CDR2 YNFKEQ. With 0 bases removed from V and 1 base from J, the gap between germline ends came to 9 bases. CDR3 length: 16 residues.

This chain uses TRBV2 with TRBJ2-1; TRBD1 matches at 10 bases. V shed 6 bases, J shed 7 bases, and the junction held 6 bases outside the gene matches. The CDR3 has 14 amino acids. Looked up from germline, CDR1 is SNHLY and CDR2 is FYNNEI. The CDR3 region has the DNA TGTGCCAGCAGGGATCGGACAGGGGGGAATGAGCAGTTCTTC. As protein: CASRDRTGGNEQFF.

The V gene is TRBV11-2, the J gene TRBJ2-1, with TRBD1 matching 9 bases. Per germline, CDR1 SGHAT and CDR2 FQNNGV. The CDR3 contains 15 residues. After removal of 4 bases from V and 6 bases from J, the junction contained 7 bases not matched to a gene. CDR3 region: CASSSYRGLRNEQFF. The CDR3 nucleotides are TGTGCCAGCAGCTCTTACAGGGGGCTGCGCAATGAGCAGTTCTTC. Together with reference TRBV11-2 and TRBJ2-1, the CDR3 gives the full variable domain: EAGVAQSPRYKIIEKRQSVAFWCNPISGHATLYWYQQILGQGPKLLIQFQNNGVVDDSQLPKDRFSAERLKGVDSTLKIQPAKLEDSAVYLCASSSYRGLRNEQFFGPGTRLTVL.

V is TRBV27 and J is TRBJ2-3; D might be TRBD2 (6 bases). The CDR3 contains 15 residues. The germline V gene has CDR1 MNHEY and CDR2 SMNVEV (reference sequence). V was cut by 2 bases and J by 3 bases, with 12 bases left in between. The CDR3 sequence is CASSLGLGRTDTQYF. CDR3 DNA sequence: TGTGCCAGCAGTTTAGGCCTCGGGAGAACAGATACGCAGTATTTT.

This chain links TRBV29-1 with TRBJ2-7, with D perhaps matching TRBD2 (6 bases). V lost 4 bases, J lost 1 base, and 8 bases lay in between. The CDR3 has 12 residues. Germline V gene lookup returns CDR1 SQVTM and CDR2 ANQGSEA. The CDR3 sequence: CSVGGLSYEQYF. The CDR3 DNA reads TGCAGCGTTGGTGGACTATCCTACGAGCAGTACTTC.

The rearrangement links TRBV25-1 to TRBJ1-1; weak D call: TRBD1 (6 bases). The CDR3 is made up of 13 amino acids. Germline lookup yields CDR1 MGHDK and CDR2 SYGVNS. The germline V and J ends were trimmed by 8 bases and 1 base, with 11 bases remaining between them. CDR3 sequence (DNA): TGTGCCAGCTCCAAGGACAGGAACACTGAAGCTTTCTTT. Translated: CASSKDRNTEAFF.

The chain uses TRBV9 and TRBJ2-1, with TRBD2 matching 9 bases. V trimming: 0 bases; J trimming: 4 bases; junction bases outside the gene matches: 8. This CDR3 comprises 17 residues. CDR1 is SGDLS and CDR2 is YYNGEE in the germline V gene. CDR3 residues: CASSVEPRTSVYNEQFF. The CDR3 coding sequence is TGTGCCAGCAGCGTAGAACCCCGGACTAGCGTATACAATGAGCAGTTCTTC.

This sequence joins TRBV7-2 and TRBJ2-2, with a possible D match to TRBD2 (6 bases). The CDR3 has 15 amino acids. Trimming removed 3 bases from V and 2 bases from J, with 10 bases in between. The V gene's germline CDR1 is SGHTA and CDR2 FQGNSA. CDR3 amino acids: CASSLGTYNTGELFF. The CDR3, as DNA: TGTGCCAGCAGCTTGGGGACTTATAACACCGGGGAGCTGTTTTTT.